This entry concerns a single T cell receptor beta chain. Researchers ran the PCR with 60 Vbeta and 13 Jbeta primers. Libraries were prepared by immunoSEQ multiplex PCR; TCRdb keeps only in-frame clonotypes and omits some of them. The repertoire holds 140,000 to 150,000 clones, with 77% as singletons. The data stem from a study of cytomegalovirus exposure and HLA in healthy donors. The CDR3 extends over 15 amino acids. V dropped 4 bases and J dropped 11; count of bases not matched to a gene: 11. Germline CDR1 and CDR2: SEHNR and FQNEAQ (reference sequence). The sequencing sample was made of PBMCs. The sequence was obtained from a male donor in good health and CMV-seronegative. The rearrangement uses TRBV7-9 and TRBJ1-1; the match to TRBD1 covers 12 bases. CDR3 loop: CASSSGGDRGREAFF. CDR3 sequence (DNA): TGTGCCAGCAGCTCCGGTGGGGACAGGGGGCGCGAGGCTTTCTTT.